This TCR beta chain was retrieved from a study of beta chain features in type 1 diabetes. CD45RO/CCR7/CD25/CD127/CD95/CD27 sorting isolated CD4+ naive, central memory, regulatory and stem cell-like memory cells. CDR3 length equals 13 residues. The germline V gene encodes CDR1 GTSNPN and CDR2 SVGIG (reference sequence). Trimming removed 4 bases from V and 6 bases from J, with 16 bases in between. Every isolated RNA sample was fully reverse transcribed, so sequencing captured expressed TCRB transcripts. Repertoires were generated with immunoSEQ multiplex PCR, while TCRdb's copy carries only in-frame clones and drops some. Of about 350,000 clones listed, about 20% are singletons.

This sequence was found in a woman aged 18-29 years in good health. Specimen: naive CD4+ T cells from blood. V and J are TRBV30 and TRBJ2-7; tentatively, D is TRBD1 (5 bases). CDR3 region: CAWTNRLGGEQYF. The CDR3 DNA reads as TGTGCCTGGACCAACAGGCTGGGCGGCGAGCAGTACTTC.